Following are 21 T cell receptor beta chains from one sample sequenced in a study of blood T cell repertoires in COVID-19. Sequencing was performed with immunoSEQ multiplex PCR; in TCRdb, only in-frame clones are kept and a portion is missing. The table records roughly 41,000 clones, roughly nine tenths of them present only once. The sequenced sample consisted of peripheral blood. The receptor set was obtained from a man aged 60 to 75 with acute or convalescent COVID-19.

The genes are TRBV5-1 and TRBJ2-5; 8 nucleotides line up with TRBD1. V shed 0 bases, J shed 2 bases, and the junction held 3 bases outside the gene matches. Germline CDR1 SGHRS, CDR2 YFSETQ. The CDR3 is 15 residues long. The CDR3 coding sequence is TGCGCCAGCAGCTTGGGGCGGACAGGGCAAGAGACCCAGTACTTC. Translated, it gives CASSLGRTGQETQYF. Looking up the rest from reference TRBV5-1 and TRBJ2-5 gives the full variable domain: KAGVTQTPRYLIKTRGQQVTLSCSPISGHRSVSWYQQTPGQGLQFLFEYFSETQRNKGNFPGRFSGRQFSNSRSEMNVSTLELGDSALYLCASSLGRTGQETQYFGPGTRLLVL.

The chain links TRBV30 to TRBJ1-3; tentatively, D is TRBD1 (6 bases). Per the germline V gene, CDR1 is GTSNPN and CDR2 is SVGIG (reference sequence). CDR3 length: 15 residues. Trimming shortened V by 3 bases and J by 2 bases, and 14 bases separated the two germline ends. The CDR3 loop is CAWRTRYRAGNTIYF. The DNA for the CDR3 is TGTGCCTGGAGAACGAGGTACAGGGCTGGAAACACCATATATTTT.

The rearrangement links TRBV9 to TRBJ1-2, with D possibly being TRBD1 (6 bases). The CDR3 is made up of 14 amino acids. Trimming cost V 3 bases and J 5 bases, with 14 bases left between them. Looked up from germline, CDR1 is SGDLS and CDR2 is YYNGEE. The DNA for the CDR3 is TGTGCCAGCAGCGCGCAGACAAGGGGGTATGGCTACACCTTC. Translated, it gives CASSAQTRGYGYTF.

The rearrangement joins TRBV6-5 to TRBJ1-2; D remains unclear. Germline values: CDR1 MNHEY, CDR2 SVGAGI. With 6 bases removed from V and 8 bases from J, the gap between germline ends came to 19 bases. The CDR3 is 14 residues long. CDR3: CASRAGSASWGYTF. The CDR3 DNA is TGTGCCAGCAGAGCCGGGAGCGCGAGTTGGGGCTACACCTTC.

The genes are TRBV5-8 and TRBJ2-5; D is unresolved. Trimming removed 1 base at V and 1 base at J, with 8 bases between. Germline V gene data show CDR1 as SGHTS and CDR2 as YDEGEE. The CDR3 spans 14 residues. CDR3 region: CASSLKTTQETQYF. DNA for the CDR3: TGTGCCAGCAGCTTGAAGACAACCCAAGAGACCCAGTACTTC.

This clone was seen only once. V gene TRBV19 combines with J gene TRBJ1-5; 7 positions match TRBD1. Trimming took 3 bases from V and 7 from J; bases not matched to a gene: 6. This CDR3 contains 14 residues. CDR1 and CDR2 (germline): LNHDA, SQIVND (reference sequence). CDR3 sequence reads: CASSMADRRQPQHF. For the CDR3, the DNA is TGTGCCAGTAGTATGGCGGACAGGCGACAGCCCCAGCATTTT.

This chain's CDR3 is CASSIGGLDTIYF. CDR3 DNA sequence: TGTGCCAGCAGCATCGGGGGGTTGGACACCATATATTTT. The chain combines TRBV3-1 (or the pseudogene TRBV3-2) with TRBJ1-3, with D tentatively TRBD1 (5 bases). In germline, CDR1 is LGHDT, CDR2 YNNKEL (reference sequence). V dropped 5 bases and J dropped 8 bases, with 13 bases sitting between them. The length of the CDR3 is 13 residues.

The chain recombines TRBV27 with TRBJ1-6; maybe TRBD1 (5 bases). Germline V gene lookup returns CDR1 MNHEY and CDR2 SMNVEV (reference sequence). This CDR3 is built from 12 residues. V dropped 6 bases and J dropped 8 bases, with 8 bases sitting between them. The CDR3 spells CASRAGYSPLHF. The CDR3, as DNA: TGTGCCAGCAGGGCAGGGTATTCACCCCTCCACTTT.

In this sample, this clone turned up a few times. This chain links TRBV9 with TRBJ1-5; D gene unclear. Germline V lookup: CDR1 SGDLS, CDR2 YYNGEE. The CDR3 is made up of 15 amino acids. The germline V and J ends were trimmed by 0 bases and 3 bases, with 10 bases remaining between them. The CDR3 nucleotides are TGTGCCAGCAGCGTAGGGTCCGGGAACAATCAGCCCCAGCATTTT. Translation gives CASSVGSGNNQPQHF.

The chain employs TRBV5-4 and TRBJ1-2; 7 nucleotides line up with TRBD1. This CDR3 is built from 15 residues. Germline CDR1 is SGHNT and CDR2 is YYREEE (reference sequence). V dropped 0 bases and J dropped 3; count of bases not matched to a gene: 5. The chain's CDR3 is CASSLDRGRDYGYTF. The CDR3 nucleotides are TGTGCCAGCAGCTTGGATAGGGGGCGAGACTATGGCTACACCTTC.

The CDR3 loop reads CASSLATSGNTIYF. The CDR3 coding sequence is TGTGCCAGCAGCTTGGCCACCTCTGGAAACACCATATATTTT. The genes are TRBV7-8 and TRBJ1-3; D gene unclear. CDR3 length: 14 residues. The germline gives CDR1 SGHVS, CDR2 FQNEAQ. Trimming took off 3 bases at V and 0 bases at J, with 6 bases between the two ends.

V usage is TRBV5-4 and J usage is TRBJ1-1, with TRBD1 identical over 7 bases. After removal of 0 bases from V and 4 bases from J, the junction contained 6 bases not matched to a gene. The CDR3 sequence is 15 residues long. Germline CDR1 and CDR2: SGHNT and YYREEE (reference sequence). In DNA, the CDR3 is TGTGCCAGCAGCTTGGGTGACAGGGTGGGCACTGAAGCTTTCTTT. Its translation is CASSLGDRVGTEAFF.

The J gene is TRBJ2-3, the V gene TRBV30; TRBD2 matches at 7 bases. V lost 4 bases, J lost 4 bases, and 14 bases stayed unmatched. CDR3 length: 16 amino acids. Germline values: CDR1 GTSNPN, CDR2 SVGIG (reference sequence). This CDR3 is CAWKLAGPGGADTQYF. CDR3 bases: TGTGCCTGGAAATTAGCGGGTCCTGGCGGGGCAGATACGCAGTATTTT.

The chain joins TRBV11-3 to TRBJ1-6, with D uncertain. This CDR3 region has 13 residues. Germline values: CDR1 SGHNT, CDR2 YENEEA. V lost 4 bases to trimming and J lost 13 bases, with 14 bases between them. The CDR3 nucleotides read TGTGCCAGCAGCTCAACCTTTGGGCAGCCCCTCCACTTT. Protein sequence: CASSSTFGQPLHF.

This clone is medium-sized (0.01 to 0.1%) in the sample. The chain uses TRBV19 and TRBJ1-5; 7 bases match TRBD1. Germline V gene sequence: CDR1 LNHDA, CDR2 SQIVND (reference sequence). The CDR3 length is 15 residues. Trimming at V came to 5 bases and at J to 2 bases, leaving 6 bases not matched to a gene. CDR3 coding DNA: TGTGCCAGTAGTCCCCGGGACAGTCGCAATCAGCCCCAGCATTTT. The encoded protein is CASSPRDSRNQPQHF.

Here the CDR3 reads CASSNYPGVTDTQYF. The CDR3 nucleotides read TGTGCCAGCAGCAATTATCCGGGGGTCACAGATACGCAGTATTTT. The chain recombines TRBV9 with TRBJ2-3; D might be TRBD2 (6 bases). CDR1 and CDR2 (germline): SGDLS, YYNGEE. V was pared by 4 bases and J by 2 bases, with 14 bases between. The CDR3 covers 15 residues. The full variable domain, its missing parts supplied by reference TRBV9 and TRBJ2-3, is DSGVTQTPKHLITATGQRVTLRCSPRSGDLSVYWYQQSLDQGLQFLIQYYNGEERAKGNILERFSAQQFPDLHSELNLSSLELGDSALYFCASSNYPGVTDTQYFGPGTRLTVL.

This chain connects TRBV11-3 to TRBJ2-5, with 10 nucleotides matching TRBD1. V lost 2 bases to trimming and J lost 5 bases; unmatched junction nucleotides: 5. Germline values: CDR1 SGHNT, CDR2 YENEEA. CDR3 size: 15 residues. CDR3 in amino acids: CASSLRTGGFETQYF. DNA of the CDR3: TGTGCCAGCAGCTTAAGGACAGGGGGTTTTGAGACCCAGTACTTC. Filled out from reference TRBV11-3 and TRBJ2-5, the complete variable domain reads EAGVVQSPRYKIIEKKQPVAFWCNPISGHNTLYWYLQNLGQGPELLIRYENEEAVDDSQLPKDRFSAERLKGVDSTLKIQPAELGDSAVYLCASSLRTGGFETQYFGPGTRLLVL.

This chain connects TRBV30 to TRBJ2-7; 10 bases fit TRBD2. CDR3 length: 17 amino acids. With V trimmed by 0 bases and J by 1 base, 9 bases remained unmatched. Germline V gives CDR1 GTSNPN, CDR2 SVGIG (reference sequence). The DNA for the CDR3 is TGTGCCTGGAGTGTACCTCGAATAGCGGGGGGATCCTACGAGCAGTACTTC. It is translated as CAWSVPRIAGGSYEQYF.

In nucleotides, the CDR3 is TGTGCCAGCAGCCTGACAGGAGTCTCTGGAAACACCATATATTTT. It specifies CASSLTGVSGNTIYF. The V call is TRBV7-8, the J call TRBJ1-3; D is possibly TRBD1 (6 bases). V was pared by 5 bases and J by 0 bases, with 11 bases between. Germline V gene lookup returns CDR1 SGHVS and CDR2 FQNEAQ. CDR3 size: 15 residues.

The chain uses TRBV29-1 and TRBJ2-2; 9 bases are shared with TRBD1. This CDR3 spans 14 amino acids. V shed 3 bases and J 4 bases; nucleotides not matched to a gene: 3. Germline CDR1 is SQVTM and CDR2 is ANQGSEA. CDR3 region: CSVEDRGLTGELFF. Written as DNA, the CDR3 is TGCAGCGTTGAGGACAGGGGCCTCACCGGGGAGCTGTTTTTT.

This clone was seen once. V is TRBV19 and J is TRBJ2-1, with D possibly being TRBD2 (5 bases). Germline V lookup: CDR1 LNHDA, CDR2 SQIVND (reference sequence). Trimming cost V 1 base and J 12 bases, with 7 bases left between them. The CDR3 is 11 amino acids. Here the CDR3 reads CASSIAGRQFF. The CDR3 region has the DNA TGTGCCAGTAGTATAGCGGGGAGGCAGTTCTTC.